The 21 T cell receptor beta chains listed next were all sequenced from one sample in a study of blood T cell repertoires in COVID-19. Produced via immunoSEQ multiplex PCR; TCRdb's table is partial and in-frame only. The sample yields 250,000 or so clones, approximately 88% seen once. Input material: PBMCs or T cells enriched from blood (not recorded which). Receptors originate from a woman between 40 and 55 years old who had been exposed to COVID-19.

The V and J genes are TRBV28 and TRBJ1-2; the D gene is possibly TRBD1 (6 bases). This CDR3 is built from 14 residues. Germline-derived CDR1 and CDR2 are MDHEN and SYDVKM. The ends were cut back, 0 bases at V and 2 bases at J, with 7 bases in the middle. DNA of the CDR3: TGTGCCAGCAGTTTATGGGACAGCAACTATGGCTACACCTTC. It yields the protein CASSLWDSNYGYTF.

The V call is TRBV6-5, the J call TRBJ2-7, with 11 bases lining up with TRBD2. The CDR3 covers 15 residues. Trimming cost V 8 bases and J 4 bases; bases outside gene matches: 10. Germline assignment: CDR1 MNHEY and CDR2 SVGAGI. CDR3 protein: CASRMIAGGRYEQYF. CDR3 DNA sequence: TGTGCCAGCCGGATGATAGCGGGGGGGCGATACGAGCAGTACTTC.

By share of the sample, this clone is medium-sized. J is TRBJ2-6 and V is TRBV6-1; 7 bases agree with TRBD2. This CDR3 region has 14 residues. V lost 3 bases to trimming and J lost 12 bases; unmatched junction nucleotides: 8. From germline, CDR1 is MNHNS and CDR2 SASEGT. The CDR3 sequence: CASSDPGGVFVLTF. CDR3 in DNA: TGTGCCAGCAGTGATCCGGGGGGTGTCTTCGTCCTGACTTTC.

V is TRBV3-1 (or the pseudogene TRBV3-2) and J is TRBJ1-2, with 10 bases identical to TRBD1. The CDR3 runs to 16 residues. From germline, CDR1 is LGHDT and CDR2 YNNKEL (reference sequence). Germline trimming cut 2 bases from V and 4 bases from J; bases unmatched to any gene: 7. The CDR3: CASSQWTGGNRYGYTF. The CDR3 DNA is TGTGCCAGCAGCCAATGGACAGGGGGAAACCGCTATGGCTACACCTTC.

The chain couples TRBV28 to TRBJ1-1, with D hard to call. Trimming stripped 6 bases from V and 3 bases from J, with 8 bases between. There are 12 residues in the CDR3. CDR1 and CDR2 (germline): MDHEN, SYDVKM. The CDR3 loop reads CASSLTYTEAFF. The DNA of the CDR3 is TGTGCCAGCAGCTTAACATACACTGAAGCTTTCTTT.

In its sample, this clone was seen a few times. J is TRBJ1-3 and V is TRBV6-5; no firm D call. This CDR3 region has 15 residues. Per the germline V gene, CDR1 is MNHEY and CDR2 is SVGAGI. Trimming left V 6 bases short and J 0 bases short, with 12 bases between. CDR3 amino acids: CASSREAVSGNTIYF. Here the CDR3 DNA reads TGTGCCAGCAGCCGGGAGGCAGTCTCTGGAAACACCATATATTTT.

The V and J genes are TRBV4-3 and TRBJ2-7; tentative D call: TRBD1 (5 bases). Germline V lookup: CDR1 LGHNA, CDR2 YSLEER. This CDR3 is built from 14 residues. The ends were cut back, 0 bases at V and 2 bases at J, with 8 bases in the middle. CDR3 bases: TGCGCCAGCAGCCAAGATAAAGGGGCCTACGAGCAGTACTTC. It specifies CASSQDKGAYEQYF.

The chain uses TRBV4-3 and TRBJ2-3; 11 bases match TRBD2. Trimming took 4 bases from V and 4 from J; bases not matched to a gene: 7. Germline CDR1 reads LGHNA; CDR2 reads YSLEER. There are 16 residues in the CDR3. CDR3 nucleotides: TGCGCCAGCAGCCGAGATACTAGCGGGGGATCAGATACGCAGTATTTT. Translation gives CASSRDTSGGSDTQYF.

The J gene is TRBJ2-2, the V gene TRBV29-1; tentative D call: TRBD2 (5 bases). Germline V gene lookup returns CDR1 SQVTM and CDR2 ANQGSEA. The CDR3 spans 14 residues. The ends were cut back, 4 bases at V and 3 bases at J, with 12 bases in the middle. The CDR3 nucleotides are TGCAGCGTTGCTTCGGGGTCCCACACCGGGGAGCTGTTTTTT. It codes for CSVASGSHTGELFF.

The count of this clone is one. The genes are TRBV30 and TRBJ2-5; possible D gene TRBD1, 6 bases. The CDR3 has 13 residues. Looked up from germline, CDR1 is GTSNPN and CDR2 is SVGIG (reference sequence). Trimming removed 4 bases at V and 2 bases at J, with 11 bases between. The CDR3 region is CAWNWGLQETQYF. CDR3 in DNA: TGTGCCTGGAACTGGGGGCTTCAAGAGACCCAGTACTTC.

This chain uses TRBV5-8 with TRBJ2-2; 8 bases align to TRBD1. Unmatched junction bases numbered 7, after V lost 2 bases and J lost 4 bases. The CDR3 spans 16 residues. Germline CDR1 SGHTS, CDR2 YDEGEE. This chain's CDR3 is CASSFWAGGGTGELFF. CDR3 sequence (DNA): TGTGCCAGCAGCTTTTGGGCAGGGGGCGGCACCGGGGAGCTGTTTTTT.

The chain joins TRBV3-1 (or the pseudogene TRBV3-2) to TRBJ1-4; TRBD1 aligns across 7 bases. The CDR3 has 15 amino acids. V was clipped by 1 base and J by 13 bases; unmatched bases: 12. CDR1 and CDR2 from the germline V gene are LGHDT and YNNKEL (reference sequence). The CDR3 nucleotides are TGTGCCAGCAGCCAAGTGGGAACGACAGGGCGCGGACTGTTTTTT. Translation: CASSQVGTTGRGLFF.

The chain carries TRBV6-2 or TRBV6-3 and TRBJ1-2; TRBD1 agrees at 10 bases. The junction had 4 bases not matched to a gene; V was cut back by 5 bases and J by 1 base. Germline V gives CDR1 MNHEY, CDR2 SVGEGT. CDR3 length: 15 residues. CDR3 protein: CASSNGQGDNYGYTF. The CDR3 nucleotides are TGTGCCAGCAGTAACGGACAGGGGGATAACTATGGCTACACCTTC.

The chain links TRBV28 to TRBJ1-1; tentatively, D is TRBD1 (6 bases). The CDR3 loop spans 16 amino acids. From germline, CDR1 is MDHEN and CDR2 SYDVKM. V lost 10 bases and J 4 bases, leaving 25 bases between the germline ends. The CDR3 reads CATYRRGGASITEAFF. The CDR3 DNA follows: TGTGCCACCTACCGCCGGGGGGGCGCGTCGATCACTGAAGCTTTCTTT.

The chain combines TRBV18 with TRBJ2-2; D gene unclear. Germline CDR1 reads KGHSH; CDR2 reads LQKENI. Trimming removed 2 bases from V and 5 bases from J, with 9 bases in between. The length of the CDR3 is 14 residues. The CDR3 sequence: CASSPSMETGELFF. The DNA of the CDR3 is TGTGCCAGCTCACCATCCATGGAGACCGGGGAGCTGTTTTTT.

The chain is built from TRBV7-2 and TRBJ2-1; 9 bases line up with TRBD1. Germline lookup yields CDR1 SGHTA and CDR2 FQGNSA. This CDR3 region has 14 residues. V lost 5 bases and J lost 7; bases outside the gene matches: 6. CDR3 residues: CASSARQGGNEQFF. Here the CDR3 DNA reads TGTGCCAGCAGCGCCCGACAGGGGGGGAATGAGCAGTTCTTC.

This chain uses TRBV4-1 with TRBJ2-1, with 10 bases that match TRBD1. The CDR3 totals 19 residues. Germline V gives CDR1 MGHRA, CDR2 YSYEKL. V dropped 4 bases and J dropped 5; count of bases not matched to a gene: 17. In DNA form, the CDR3 reads TGCGCCAGCAGCCCCGCGCCACCTCGAGCGGGACAGGGGCACAATGAGCAGTTCTTC. It yields the protein CASSPAPPRAGQGHNEQFF.

The chain links TRBV7-9 to TRBJ2-3; TRBD1 agrees at 7 bases. There are 15 residues in the CDR3. Germline V gene data show CDR1 as SEHNR and CDR2 as FQNEAQ (reference sequence). J gave up 7 bases and V 0 bases, and 7 bases lay outside the gene matches. The CDR3 DNA is TGTGCCAGCAGCTTAGCTGGGACAGCGGCGCATACGCAGTATTTT. Protein sequence: CASSLAGTAAHTQYF.

The gene calls are TRBV11-2 and TRBJ2-7; D unresolved. This CDR3 is built from 13 residues. Trimming took off 2 bases at V and 4 bases at J, with 9 bases between the two ends. Per the germline V gene, CDR1 is SGHAT and CDR2 is FQNNGV. In DNA form, the CDR3 reads TGTGCCAGCAGCTTATTGTTTCGGTACGAGCAGTACGTC. Protein sequence: CASSLLFRYEQYV.

V gene TRBV4-1 combines with J gene TRBJ1-2; a weak D match, TRBD1 (6 bases). Germline CDR1 is MGHRA and CDR2 is YSYEKL. This CDR3 is built from 13 residues. Trimming took 2 bases from V and 4 from J, leaving 8 bases between them. The CDR3 bases are TGCGCCAGCAGCCAAACAGGGATCTATGGCTACACCTTC. Its translation is CASSQTGIYGYTF.

In DNA, the CDR3 is TGTGCCATCGACAGATTCGAGCAGTACGTC. This sequence encodes CAIDRFEQYV. The V call is TRBV10-3, the J call TRBJ2-7; tentatively, D is TRBD1 (5 bases). The CDR3 covers 10 residues. Looked up from germline, CDR1 is ENHRY and CDR2 is SYGVKD. Trimming cost V 8 bases and J 6 bases, with 8 bases left between them.